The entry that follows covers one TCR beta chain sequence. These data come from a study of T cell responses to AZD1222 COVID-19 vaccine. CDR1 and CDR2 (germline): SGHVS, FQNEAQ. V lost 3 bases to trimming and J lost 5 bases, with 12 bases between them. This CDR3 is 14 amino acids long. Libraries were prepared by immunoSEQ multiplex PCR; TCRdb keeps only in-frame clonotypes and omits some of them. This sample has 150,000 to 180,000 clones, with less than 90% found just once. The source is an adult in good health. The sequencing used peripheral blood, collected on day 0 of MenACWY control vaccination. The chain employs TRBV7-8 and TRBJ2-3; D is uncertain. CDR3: CASSFGVVGDTQYF. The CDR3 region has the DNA TGTGCCAGCAGCTTCGGCGTGGTGGGAGATACGCAGTATTTT.